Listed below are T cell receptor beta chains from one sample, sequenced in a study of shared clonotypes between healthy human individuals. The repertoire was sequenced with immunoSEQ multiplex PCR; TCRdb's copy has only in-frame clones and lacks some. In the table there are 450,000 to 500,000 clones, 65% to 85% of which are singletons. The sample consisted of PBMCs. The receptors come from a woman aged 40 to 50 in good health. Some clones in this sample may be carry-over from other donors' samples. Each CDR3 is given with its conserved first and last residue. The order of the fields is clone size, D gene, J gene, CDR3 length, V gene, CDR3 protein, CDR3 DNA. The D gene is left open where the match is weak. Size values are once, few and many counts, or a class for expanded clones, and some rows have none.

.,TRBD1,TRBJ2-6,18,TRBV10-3,CAISEPGGGHSGANVLTF,TGTGCCATCAGTGAACCAGGGGGCGGTCACTCTGGGGCCAACGTCCTGACTTTC
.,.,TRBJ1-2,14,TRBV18,CASSLTTGDYGYTF,TGTGCCAGCTCACTGACGACAGGTGACTATGGCTACACCTTC
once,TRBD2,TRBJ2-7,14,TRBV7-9,CASSQGLANYEQYF,TGTGCCAGCAGCCAAGGACTAGCGAACTACGAGCAGTACTTC
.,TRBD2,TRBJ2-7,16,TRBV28,CASSPPRLAGAHEQYF,TGTGCCAGCAGTCCTCCTCGACTAGCGGGAGCCCACGAGCAGTACTTC
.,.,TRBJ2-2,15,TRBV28,CASSFSQENTGELFF,TGTGCCAGCAGTTTCAGCCAGGAGAACACCGGGGAGCTGTTTTTT
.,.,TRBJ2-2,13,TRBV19,CASSGRNTGELFF,TGTGCCAGTAGCGGGAGGAACACCGGGGAGCTGTTTTTT
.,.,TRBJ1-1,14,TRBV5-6,CASSFGGTGTEAFF,TGTGCCAGCAGCTTCGGGGGTACGGGGACTGAAGCTTTCTTT
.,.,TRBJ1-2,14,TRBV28,CASNPSPAGVGYTF,TGTGCCAGCAACCCTTCCCCTGCAGGGGTAGGCTACACCTTC
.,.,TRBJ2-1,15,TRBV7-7,CASSPGDGPYNEQFF,TGTGCTAGCAGCCCCGGGGACGGTCCCTACAATGAGCAGTTCTTC
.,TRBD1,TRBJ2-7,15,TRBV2,CASNLWDRPSYEQYF,TGTGCCAGCAATTTATGGGACAGGCCCTCCTACGAGCAGTACTTC
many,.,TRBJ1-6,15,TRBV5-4,CASSRDPNYNSPLHF,TGTGCCAGCAGCCGGGACCCTAACTATAATTCACCCCTCCACTTT
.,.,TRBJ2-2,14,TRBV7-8,CASSVTTNTGELFF,TGTGCCAGCAGCGTTACTACGAACACCGGGGAGCTGTTTTTT
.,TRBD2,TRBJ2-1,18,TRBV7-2,CASTHGPRGGAGVNEQFF,TGTGCCAGCACCCACGGGCCCAGGGGAGGAGCGGGAGTCAATGAGCAGTTCTTC
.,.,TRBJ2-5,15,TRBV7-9,CASSPRDSQQETQYF,TGTGCCAGCAGCCCCCGGGACTCGCAGCAAGAGACCCAGTACTTC
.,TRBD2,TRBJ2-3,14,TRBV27,CATKAGRGTDTQYF,TGTGCCACCAAAGCGGGAAGGGGAACAGATACGCAGTATTTT
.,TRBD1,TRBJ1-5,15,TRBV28,CASSFSDRDNQPQHF,TGTGCCAGCAGTTTTTCGGACAGGGACAATCAGCCCCAGCATTTT
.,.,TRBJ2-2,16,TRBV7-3,CASSQRASRNTGELFF,TGTGCCAGCAGCCAGAGGGCTAGCCGGAACACCGGGGAGCTGTTTTTT
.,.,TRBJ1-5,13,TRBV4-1,CASSRDTNQPQHF,TGCGCCAGCAGCCGGGACACTAATCAGCCCCAGCATTTT
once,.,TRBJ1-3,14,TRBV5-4,CASSLPGSGNTIYF,TGTGCCAGCAGCTTGCCAGGGTCTGGAAACACCATATATTTT
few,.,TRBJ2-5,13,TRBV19,CASSLGGRWTQYF,TGTGCCAGTAGTCTAGGTGGGAGGTGGACCCAGTACTTC
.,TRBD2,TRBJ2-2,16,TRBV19,CASSTILAGGTGELFF,TGTGCCAGTAGTACCATACTAGCGGGAGGCACCGGGGAGCTGTTTTTT
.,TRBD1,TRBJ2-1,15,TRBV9,CASSVDRGLGNEQFF,TGTGCCAGCAGCGTAGACAGGGGGCTGGGGAATGAGCAGTTCTTC
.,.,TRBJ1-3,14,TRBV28,CASSSLSSGNTIYF,TGTGCCAGCAGTTCCCTTTCCTCTGGAAACACCATATATTTT
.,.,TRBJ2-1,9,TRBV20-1,CSASFEQFF,TGCAGTGCTAGTTTTGAGCAGTTCTTC
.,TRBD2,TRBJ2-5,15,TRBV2,CASIAGTSGQETQYF,TGTGCCAGCATCGCCGGGACTAGCGGCCAAGAGACCCAGTACTTC
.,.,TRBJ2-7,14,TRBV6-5,CASGAAALAYEQYF,TGTGCCAGCGGAGCGGCGGCGCTAGCCTACGAGCAGTACTTC
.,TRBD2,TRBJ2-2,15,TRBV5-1,CASSLLAGGSGELFF,TGCGCCAGCAGCTTACTAGCGGGAGGCTCCGGGGAGCTGTTTTTT
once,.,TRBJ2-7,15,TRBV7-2,CASSLGQPITYEQYF,TGTGCCAGCAGCTTAGGACAGCCTATTACCTACGAGCAGTACTTC
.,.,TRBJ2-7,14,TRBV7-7,CASSLALGSHEQYF,TGTGCTAGCAGCTTAGCGCTGGGTTCCCACGAGCAGTACTTC
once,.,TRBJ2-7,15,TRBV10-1,CASSEGLSPLYEQYF,TGCGCCAGCAGTGAGGGCCTTAGCCCCCTTTACGAGCAGTACTTC
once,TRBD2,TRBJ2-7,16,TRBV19,CASSIGGLAGVYEQYF,TGTGCCAGTAGTATAGGGGGACTAGCGGGAGTCTACGAGCAGTACTTC
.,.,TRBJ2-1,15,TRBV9,CASSPHQLISNEQFF,TGTGCCAGCAGCCCCCACCAGCTGATAAGCAATGAGCAGTTCTTC
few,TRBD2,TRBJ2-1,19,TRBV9,CASSPGTSGIPSSCNEQFF,TGTGCCAGCAGCCCAGGGACTAGCGGGATCCCTAGCTCCTGCAATGAGCAGTTCTTC
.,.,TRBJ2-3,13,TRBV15,CATSRDTTDTQYF,TGTGCCACCAGCAGGGATACGACAGATACGCAGTATTTT
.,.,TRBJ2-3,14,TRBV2,CASSEASYTDTQYF,TGTGCCAGCAGTGAGGCCTCTTACACAGATACGCAGTATTTT
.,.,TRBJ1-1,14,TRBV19,CASSDKPQVPEAFF,TGTGCCAGTAGCGATAAACCCCAGGTCCCTGAAGCTTTCTTT
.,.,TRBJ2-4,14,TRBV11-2,CASSLQGSKNIQYF,TGTGCCAGCAGCTTACAGGGCTCCAAAAACATTCAGTACTTC
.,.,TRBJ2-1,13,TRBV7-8,CASSLDRNNEQFF,TGTGCCAGCAGCTTGGACAGAAACAATGAGCAGTTCTTC
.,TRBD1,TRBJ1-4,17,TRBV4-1,CASSRTGGVGANEKLFF,TGCGCCAGCAGCCGGACAGGGGGCGTGGGAGCTAATGAAAAACTGTTTTTT
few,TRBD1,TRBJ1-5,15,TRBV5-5,CASSLGGQGSQPQHF,TGTGCCAGCAGCTTGGGGGGACAGGGGAGTCAGCCCCAGCATTTT